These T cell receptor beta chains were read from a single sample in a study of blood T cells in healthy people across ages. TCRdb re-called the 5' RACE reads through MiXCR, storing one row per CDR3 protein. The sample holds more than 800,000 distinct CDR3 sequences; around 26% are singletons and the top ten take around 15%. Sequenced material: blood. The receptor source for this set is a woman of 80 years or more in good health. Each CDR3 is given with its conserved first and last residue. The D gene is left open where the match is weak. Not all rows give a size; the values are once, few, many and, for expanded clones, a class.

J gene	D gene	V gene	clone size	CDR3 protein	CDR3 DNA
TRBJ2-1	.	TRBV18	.	CASSRLQGPYNEQFF	TGTGCCAGCTCACGCCTACAGGGCCCCTACAATGAGCAGTTCTTC
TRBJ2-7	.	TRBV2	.	CASRDAEPYEQYF	TGTGCCAGCAGAGACGCTGAGCCCTACGAGCAGTACTTC
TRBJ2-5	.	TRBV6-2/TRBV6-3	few	CASSYMQETQYF	TGTGCCAGCAGTTATATGCAAGAGACCCAGTACTTC
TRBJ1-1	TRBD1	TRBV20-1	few	CSARHRDRGTNSEAFF	TGCAGTGCTAGACACCGGGACAGGGGTACTAACTCTGAAGCTTTCTTT
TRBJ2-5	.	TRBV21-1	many	CASDRAGEKTQYF	TGTGCCAGCGACCGAGCGGGGGAAAAGACCCAGTACTTC
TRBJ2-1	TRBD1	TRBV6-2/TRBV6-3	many	CASSGGPYNEQFF	TGTGCCTCATCAGGGGGTCCCTACAATGAGCAGTTCTTC
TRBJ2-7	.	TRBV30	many	CAWSHPGQEQYF	TGTGCCTGGAGTCACCCAGGGCAAGAGCAGTACTTC
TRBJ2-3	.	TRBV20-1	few	CSARDSSRPGSTDTQYF	TGCAGTGCTAGAGATTCATCGCGACCCGGGTCGACAGATACGCAGTATTTT
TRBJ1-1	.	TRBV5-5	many	CASSLAGAGAAFF	TGTGCCAGCAGCTTGGCCGGGGCTGGGGCGGCTTTCTTT
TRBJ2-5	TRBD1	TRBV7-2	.	CASSVQGEDEQYF	TGTGCCAGCAGCGTACAGGGGGAAGATGAGCAGTACTTC
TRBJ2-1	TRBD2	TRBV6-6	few	CASSYGGTSDHNEQFF	TGTGCCAGCAGTTACGGTGGGACTAGCGATCACAATGAGCAGTTCTTC
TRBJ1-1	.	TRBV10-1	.	CASRDNMNTEAFF	TGCGCCAGCAGGGACAACATGAACACTGAAGCTTTCTTT
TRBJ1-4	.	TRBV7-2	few	CASSPPGTPNEKRFF	TGTGCCAGCAGCCCACCAGGGACTCCTAATGAAAAACGGTTTTTT
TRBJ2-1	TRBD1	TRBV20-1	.	CSARDGDRSYNEQFF	TGCAGTGCTAGAGATGGGGACAGGAGTTACAATGAGCAGTTCTTC
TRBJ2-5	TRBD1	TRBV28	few	CATKGGSETQYF	TGTGCCACCAAAGGGGGCTCAGAGACCCAGTACTTC
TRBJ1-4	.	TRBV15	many	CATSRDGGTNEKLFF	TGTGCCACCAGCAGAGACGGAGGCACTAATGAAAAACTGTTTTTT
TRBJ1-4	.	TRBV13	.	CASSISRGFGLFF	TGTGCCAGCAGTATCTCACGGGGGTTTGGACTGTTTTTT
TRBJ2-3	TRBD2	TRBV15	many	CATSVGGFTDTQYF	TGTGCCACCAGCGTCGGGGGGTTCACAGATACGCAGTATTTT
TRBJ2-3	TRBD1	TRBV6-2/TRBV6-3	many	CASSHRGREDTQYF	TGTGCCAGCAGCCACAGGGGGCGCGAAGATACGCAGTATTTT
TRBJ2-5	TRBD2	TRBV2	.	CASSGLAGGPGETQYF	TGTGCCAGCAGCGGACTAGCGGGGGGGCCTGGGGAGACCCAGTACTTC
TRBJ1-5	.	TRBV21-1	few	CARATSDDQPQHF	TGTGCCAGAGCGACATCAGACGATCAGCCCCAGCATTTT
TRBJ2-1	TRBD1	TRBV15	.	CATSRDLIKQGAYNEQFF	TGTGCCACCAGCAGAGATCTCATTAAGCAGGGGGCGTACAATGAGCAGTTCTTC
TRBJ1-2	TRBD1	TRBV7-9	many	CASSRGQGASYGYTF	TGTGCCAGCAGCCGGGGACAGGGGGCTTCCTATGGCTACACCTTC
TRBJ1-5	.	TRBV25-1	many	CASAQGNQPQHF	TGTGCCAGCGCCCAGGGTAATCAGCCCCAGCATTTT
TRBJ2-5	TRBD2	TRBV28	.	CASSLARGGTQYF	TGTGCCAGCAGTTTGGCCCGGGGGGGGACCCAGTACTTC
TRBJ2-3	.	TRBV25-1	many	CASSEYASPSTDTQYF	TGTGCCAGCAGTGAATATGCCTCCCCTAGCACAGATACGCAGTATTTT
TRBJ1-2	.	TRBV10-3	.	CAIRESTRNYGYTF	TGTGCCATCAGGGAGTCGACGAGAAACTATGGCTACACCTTC
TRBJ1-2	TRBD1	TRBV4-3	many	CASSQMGQAGHGYTF	TGCGCCAGCAGCCAGATGGGACAGGCGGGTCATGGCTACACCTTC
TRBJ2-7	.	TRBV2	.	CASRSGDGYEQYF	TGTGCCAGCAGGAGTGGGGACGGCTACGAGCAGTACTTC
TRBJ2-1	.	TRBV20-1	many	CSARPGLRSYNEQFF	TGCAGTGCTAGACCAGGACTCCGGTCCTACAATGAGCAGTTCTTC
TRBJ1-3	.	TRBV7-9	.	CASSLGSAFARNTIYF	TGTGCCAGCAGCTTAGGCAGCGCCTTCGCAAGAAACACCATATATTTT
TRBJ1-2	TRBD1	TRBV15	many	CATSRRTGEGGYTF	TGTGCCACCAGCAGAAGGACAGGGGAGGGTGGCTACACCTTC
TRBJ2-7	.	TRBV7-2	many	CASSARTPYEQYF	TGTGCCAGCAGCGCCCGTACCCCCTACGAGCAGTACTTC
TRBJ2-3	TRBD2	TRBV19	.	CASSPRLAGGTDTRYF	TGCGCCAGTAGTCCTCGACTAGCGGGGGGCACAGATACGCGGTATTTT
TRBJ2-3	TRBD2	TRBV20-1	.	CSAIVAGGLSTDTQYF	TGCAGTGCTATAGTAGCGGGAGGCCTTAGCACAGATACGCAGTATTTT
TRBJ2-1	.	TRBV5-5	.	CASSLRPGAYNEQFF	TGTGCCAGCAGCTTGCGCCCCGGGGCCTACAATGAGCAGTTCTTC
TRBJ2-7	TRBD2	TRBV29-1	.	CSVEAGGTYEQYF	TGCAGCGTTGAGGCGGGGGGGACCTACGAGCAGTACTTC
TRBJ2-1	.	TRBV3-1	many	CASSQDRHNEQFF	TGTGCCAGCAGCCAAGATAGACACAATGAGCAGTTCTTC
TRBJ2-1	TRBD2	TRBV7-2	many	CASSASGGASYNEQFF	TGTGCCAGCAGCGCTAGCGGGGGGGCCTCCTACAATGAGCAGTTCTTC
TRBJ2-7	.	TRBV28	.	CATYGKAPYEQYF	TGTGCCACCTACGGGAAAGCTCCCTACGAGCAGTACTTC
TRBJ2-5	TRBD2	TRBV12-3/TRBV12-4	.	CASSSIPPGGQYF	TGTGCCAGCAGTTCGATACCCCCGGGAGGGCAGTACTTC
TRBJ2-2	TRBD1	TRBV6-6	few	CASSYGDTGGGELFF	TGTGCCAGCAGTTACGGGGACACAGGGGGCGGGGAGCTGTTTTTT
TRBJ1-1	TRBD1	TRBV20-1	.	CSAVKGATEAFF	TGCAGTGCCGTTAAGGGGGCCACTGAAGCTTTCTTT
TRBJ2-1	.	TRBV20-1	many	CSARDEGRGSSYNEQFF	TGCAGTGCTAGAGATGAAGGCAGGGGAAGCTCCTACAATGAGCAGTTCTTC
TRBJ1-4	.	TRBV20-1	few	CSARRSFGEKLFF	TGCAGTGCCAGACGCTCCTTCGGGGAAAAACTGTTTTTT
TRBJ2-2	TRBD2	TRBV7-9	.	CASSSRTSGNTGELFF	TGTGCCAGCAGCTCCCGGACTAGCGGGAACACCGGGGAGCTGTTTTTT
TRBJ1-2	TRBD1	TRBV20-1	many	CSAEDRGKDYGYTF	TGCAGTGCTGAGGACAGGGGGAAAGACTATGGCTACACCTTC
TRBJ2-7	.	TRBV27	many	CASRSMGTLYPYEQYF	TGTGCCAGCAGATCTATGGGGACACTATACCCCTACGAGCAGTACTTC
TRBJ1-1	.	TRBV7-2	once	CASSPSKTGKRIWEAFF	TGTGCCAGCAGCCCCAGTAAGACGGGGAAAAGGATTTGGGAGGCTTTCTTT